This is a list of T cell receptor beta chains from one sample in a study of Ad26.COV2.S vaccination and SARS-CoV-2 variants. Repertoires were generated with immunoSEQ multiplex PCR, while TCRdb's copy carries only in-frame clones and drops some. The profile covers around 310,000 clones, with roughly 88% appearing a single time and 5% to 6.5% taken by the ten largest. The sample here was peripheral blood, taken in a trial of Ad26.COV2.S vaccine versus placebo. The receptor set was obtained from a person between 18 and 65 years old who received the Ad26.COV2.S COVID-19 vaccine or a placebo. The conserved cysteine and the conserved F or W are not part of the CDR3 here. Some rows mark clone size as missing; the rest say once, few, many or name a class of expanded clone.

J,V,length,size,CDR3
TRBJ1-6,TRBV7-9,12,-,ASSPREGWTPLH
TRBJ2-7,TRBV5-4,11,few,ASSLGFGGEQY
TRBJ1-2,TRBV7-9,11,-,ASGRDLFYGYT
TRBJ2-1,TRBV6-1,18,-,ASSGGQERAWLVLSNEQF
TRBJ2-2,TRBV4-3,9,-,ASSQNGELF
TRBJ1-3,TRBV7-9,13,-,ASSPPHISGNTIY
TRBJ2-2,TRBV27,9,-,ASRNTGELF
TRBJ2-7,TRBV7-2,9,-,ASSSLYEQY
TRBJ2-7,TRBV5-1,13,-,ASSLTSGSSYEQY
TRBJ1-1,TRBV28,9,-,ASSLNSEAF
TRBJ2-2,TRBV29-1,14,-,SVDSGTASNTGELF
TRBJ1-4,TRBV19,14,-,ASSTGQGITNEKLF
TRBJ2-1,TRBV6-5,14,-,ASSYYPGRTTNEQF
TRBJ1-5,TRBV27,14,-,ASSESVFAGNQPQH
TRBJ2-2,TRBV7-8,15,-,ASSLNAARGPTGELF
TRBJ2-3,TRBV2,12,-,ASIASGGTDTQY
TRBJ1-1,TRBV5-1,13,-,ASSFWDSQNTEAF
TRBJ1-4,TRBV13,15,few,ASSLKFGRRTNEKLF